A selection of T cell receptor beta chains follows, all from one sample in a study of identical twins. TCRdb re-called the 5' RACE reads with MiXCR, one entry per CDR3 protein. Of under 300,000 distinct CDR3 sequences in the sample, over 13% were seen once. Sequences were obtained from memory (CD45RO+) T cells sorted from blood. The receptor set was obtained from a woman younger than 30 in good health. Both conserved end residues are part of each CDR3. Each record gives: CDR3 length, J gene, V gene, CDR3 protein.

len: 16
j_gene: TRBJ2-1
v_gene: TRBV7-2
CDR3aa: CASSLSGRAVDNEQFF

len: 14
j_gene: TRBJ2-7
v_gene: TRBV7-2
CDR3aa: CASSLRQPGYEQYF

len: 16
j_gene: TRBJ2-7
v_gene: TRBV4-1
CDR3aa: CASSQQTSGGSYEQYF

len: 14
j_gene: TRBJ2-1
v_gene: TRBV6-1
CDR3aa: CASSASGARNEQFF

len: 15
j_gene: TRBJ1-5
v_gene: TRBV2
CDR3aa: CASNRQGERYQPQHF

len: 14
j_gene: TRBJ1-2
v_gene: TRBV12-3/TRBV12-4
CDR3aa: CASSYLEGRAGYTF

len: 14
j_gene: TRBJ2-7
v_gene: TRBV7-9
CDR3aa: CASSHSGGAYEQYF

len: 15
j_gene: TRBJ1-2
v_gene: TRBV5-5
CDR3aa: CASSLSGASNYGYTF

len: 13
j_gene: TRBJ2-7
v_gene: TRBV20-1
CDR3aa: CSARDQLAYEQYF

len: 16
j_gene: TRBJ2-3
v_gene: TRBV4-2
CDR3aa: CASSQASSSSTDTQYF

len: 13
j_gene: TRBJ2-3
v_gene: TRBV29-1
CDR3aa: CSVEVGHTDTQYF

len: 12
j_gene: TRBJ2-2
v_gene: TRBV3-1
CDR3aa: CASSQDPGELFF

len: 14
j_gene: TRBJ2-2
v_gene: TRBV5-6
CDR3aa: CASSPPGSTGELFF

len: 15
j_gene: TRBJ1-2
v_gene: TRBV20-1
CDR3aa: CSASRGQGAFYGYTF

len: 15
j_gene: TRBJ2-5
v_gene: TRBV5-6
CDR3aa: CASSLELGSAETQYF

len: 15
j_gene: TRBJ2-7
v_gene: TRBV20-1
CDR3aa: CSARDRVTASYEQYF

len: 18
j_gene: TRBJ2-5
v_gene: TRBV7-2
CDR3aa: CASSLAGTSGYSQETQYF

len: 14
j_gene: TRBJ1-5
v_gene: TRBV15
CDR3aa: CATSSGDGFQPQHF

len: 14
j_gene: TRBJ2-1
v_gene: TRBV5-1
CDR3aa: CASSLLAGGNEQFF

len: 16
j_gene: TRBJ1-2
v_gene: TRBV4-2
CDR3aa: CASSQVFPRNGYGYTF

len: 14
j_gene: TRBJ2-3
v_gene: TRBV6-4
CDR3aa: CASSDSAEADTQYF

len: 13
j_gene: TRBJ2-3
v_gene: TRBV5-6
CDR3aa: CASSSGLTDTQYF

len: 16
j_gene: TRBJ2-1
v_gene: TRBV7-8
CDR3aa: CASSLRWQGEGNEQFF

len: 15
j_gene: TRBJ2-5
v_gene: TRBV15
CDR3aa: CATTPGTGGWETQYF

len: 12
j_gene: TRBJ2-1
v_gene: TRBV20-1
CDR3aa: CSARTSYNEQFF

len: 12
j_gene: TRBJ2-7
v_gene: TRBV18
CDR3aa: CASSPGTDEQYF

len: 15
j_gene: TRBJ2-5
v_gene: TRBV12-3/TRBV12-4
CDR3aa: CASSLAGAWQETQYF

len: 10
j_gene: TRBJ1-2
v_gene: TRBV20-1
CDR3aa: CSASAHGYTF

len: 14
j_gene: TRBJ1-2
v_gene: TRBV12-3/TRBV12-4
CDR3aa: CASSFTGRPYGYTF

len: 15
j_gene: TRBJ2-1
v_gene: TRBV7-2
CDR3aa: CASSLGLAGEGEQFF

len: 13
j_gene: TRBJ2-1
v_gene: TRBV11-3
CDR3aa: CASSGGVYNEQFF

len: 14
j_gene: TRBJ2-2
v_gene: TRBV2
CDR3aa: CASSDWGANGELFF

len: 18
j_gene: TRBJ2-3
v_gene: TRBV4-2
CDR3aa: CASSQVPGLSTSTDTQYF

len: 14
j_gene: TRBJ1-1
v_gene: TRBV12-3/TRBV12-4
CDR3aa: CASTSFAGNTEAFF

len: 17
j_gene: TRBJ2-1
v_gene: TRBV27
CDR3aa: CASSLRPTGLSYNEQFF